This T cell receptor beta chain was identified in a study of neoadjuvant anti-PD-1 for oral cavity cancer. Study summary: Patients mostly received three to four biweekly nivolumab doses at 3 mg/kg before surgery.

Profiled with immunoSEQ multiplex PCR; TCRdb holds only in-frame clones, not every one. Counted here are 7,000 to 9,000 clones, roughly 57% occurring once; the ten biggest clones make up roughly 3.2%. This clone was seen once. The time point here: after neoadjuvant nivolumab, at surgical resection. Blood cells were analyzed directly, without culture or expansion. Germline V lookup: CDR1 SEHNR, CDR2 FQNEAQ (reference sequence). This CDR3 spans 16 amino acids. The V gene end was trimmed by 1 base and the J gene end by 5 bases; junction bases not matched to a gene: 5. This TCR was sampled from a person between 35 and 79 years old with oral cavity squamous cell carcinoma. V gene TRBV7-9 combines with J gene TRBJ2-2; TRBD1 matches 9 bases. Sequencing used PBMCs, obtained after nivolumab (anti-PD-1) treatment. CDR3 bases: TGTGCCAGCAGCTTAGTTGGGACAGGGAGAACCGGGGAGCTGTTTTTT. Protein product: CASSLVGTGRTGELFF.